The T cell receptor beta chain under discussion was sequenced for a study of CD8 T cells in ankylosing spondylitis. This clonotype has ten or more counts. Its target is unknown. Study-wide findings and caveats: Several highly homologous variants formed a TCR beta motif that appeared characteristic of ankylosing spondylitis blood.

Scientists made TCR beta libraries using quantitative 5'-RACE with molecular barcodes. TCRdb called the 5' RACE reads again in MiXCR, with one record for every CDR3 protein. The sample lists fewer than 550,000 distinct CDR3 sequences; approximately 5.3% were seen once. The sequencing input was blood, either unsorted or a sorted T cell fraction (not recorded which). This clonotype was sampled from a male donor with ankylosing spondylitis.

The CDR3 region is CASSLMGQGQIYGYTF. The CDR3 coding sequence is TGTGCCAGCAGTTTGATGGGACAGGGCCAAATCTATGGCTACACCTTC. This sequence joins TRBV28 and TRBJ1-2, with 9 positions matching TRBD1. Per the germline V gene, CDR1 is MDHEN and CDR2 is SYDVKM. J was trimmed by 4 bases and V by 3 bases; bases with no gene match: 9. The CDR3 has 16 residues.